Below, 20 T cell receptor beta chains from the same sample are listed, as sequenced in a study of blood T cell repertoires in COVID-19. Assay used: immunoSEQ multiplex PCR; TCRdb lists only in-frame clones, some missing. Of over 200,000 clones in the sample, 70% to 90% are singletons; the top ten hold around 0.8%. Sequenced input: peripheral blood. Receptors originate from a woman aged 25 to 39 with acute or convalescent COVID-19.

The rearrangement uses TRBV11-3 and TRBJ2-2; 8 bases agree with TRBD2. CDR3 size: 16 residues. With V trimmed by 5 bases and J by 5 bases, 10 bases remained unmatched. In germline, CDR1 is SGHNT, CDR2 YENEEA. The CDR3 spells CASSPLAGGMTGELFF. CDR3 nucleotide sequence: TGTGCCAGCAGCCCCCTAGCGGGTGGGATGACCGGGGAGCTGTTTTTT.

The rearrangement links TRBV27 to TRBJ2-7, with 11 bases matching TRBD2. Unmatched junction bases numbered 10, after V lost 6 bases and J lost 3 bases. CDR1 and CDR2 (germline): MNHEY, SMNVEV (reference sequence). CDR3 size: 16 residues. This CDR3 is CASSSPGTSGFYEQYF. CDR3 nucleotides: TGTGCCAGCAGCTCCCCCGGGACTAGCGGCTTCTACGAGCAGTACTTC.

V gene TRBV2 combines with J gene TRBJ2-1; 8 bases fit TRBD1. Germline CDR1 SNHLY, CDR2 FYNNEI. V dropped 4 bases and J dropped 5; count of bases not matched to a gene: 4. The CDR3 is 14 amino acids. The CDR3 bases are TGTGCCAGCAGTGTAGGACAGGGCCACAATGAGCAGTTCTTC. It encodes CASSVGQGHNEQFF. The variable domain in full, with the rest retrieved from reference TRBV2 and TRBJ2-1, is EPEVTQTPSHQVTQMGQEVILRCVPISNHLYFYWYRQILGQKVEFLVSFYNNEISEKSEIFDDQFSVERPDGSNFTLKIRSTKLEDSAMYFCASSVGQGHNEQFFGPGTRLTVL.

This clone has just one count. The rearrangement links TRBV14 to TRBJ1-1; D uncertain. Germline CDR1 SGHDN, CDR2 FVKESK. Between the trimmed V and J ends, which lost 1 base and 4 bases, there was a span of 13 bases. The CDR3 is 15 residues long. The CDR3 protein is CASSQVHSRITEAFF. DNA of the CDR3: TGTGCCAGCAGCCAAGTTCATTCCAGGATCACTGAAGCTTTCTTT.

The chain joins TRBV19 to TRBJ2-3; TRBD1 matches at 7 bases. CDR1 is LNHDA, CDR2 SQIVND, per germline (reference sequence). The CDR3 has 14 residues. Germline trimming cut 10 bases from V and 1 base from J; bases unmatched to any gene: 8. The CDR3 is CATQVQGGTDTQYF. In DNA form, the CDR3 reads TGTGCCACCCAAGTCCAGGGGGGCACAGATACGCAGTATTTT.

The gene calls are TRBV9 and TRBJ2-1, with TRBD1 matching over 7 bases. V was pared by 2 bases and J by 3 bases, with 8 bases of the junction left unmatched. The CDR3 spans 16 residues. Per the germline V gene, CDR1 is SGDLS and CDR2 is YYNGEE. CDR3 nucleotide sequence: TGTGCCAGCAGCGTGACCGGACAGGTTCTCTACAATGAGCAGTTCTTC. It codes for CASSVTGQVLYNEQFF.

Only one count was recorded for this clone. The chain uses TRBV5-1 and TRBJ1-4; 7 bases fit TRBD1. CDR3 length: 14 amino acids. CDR1 is SGHRS, CDR2 YFSETQ, per germline. The junction had 4 bases not matched to a gene; V was cut back by 0 bases and J by 8 bases. DNA of the CDR3: TGCGCCAGCAGCTTGGGACAGGGAGGCGAAAAACTGTTTTTT. Its translation: CASSLGQGGEKLFF. The entire variable domain, with the rest obtained from reference TRBV5-1 and TRBJ1-4, is as follows: KAGVTQTPRYLIKTRGQQVTLSCSPISGHRSVSWYQQTPGQGLQFLFEYFSETQRNKGNFPGRFSGRQFSNSRSEMNVSTLELGDSALYLCASSLGQGGEKLFFGSGTQLSVL.

This chain uses TRBV19 with TRBJ2-7, with TRBD2 identical over 12 bases. This CDR3 contains 17 residues. Germline V gives CDR1 LNHDA, CDR2 SQIVND (reference sequence). V was pared by 4 bases and J by 0 bases, with 7 bases of the junction left unmatched. The CDR3 coding sequence is TGTGCCAGTAGTAACCCCCGGACTAGCGGGGTCTCCTACGAGCAGTACTTC. This codes for CASSNPRTSGVSYEQYF.

This clone was detected once. This chain joins TRBV5-6 and TRBJ1-6; maybe TRBD1 (5 bases). Trimming removed 7 bases from V and 4 bases from J, with 15 bases in between. The CDR3 length is 15 residues. CDR1 and CDR2 from the germline V gene are SGHDT and YYEEEE. Written as DNA, the CDR3 is TGTGCCAGCGGGCCCCTGACAGAGTATAATTCACCCCTCCACTTT. It codes for CASGPLTEYNSPLHF.

V and J are TRBV6-5 and TRBJ1-2, with 7 bases lining up with TRBD1. After removal of 4 bases from V and 5 bases from J, the junction contained 4 bases not matched to a gene. Per germline, CDR1 MNHEY and CDR2 SVGAGI. This CDR3 has 13 amino acids. CDR3 residues: CASSFNRGYGYTF. The CDR3 DNA is TGTGCCAGCAGTTTCAACAGGGGTTATGGCTACACCTTC.

This clone occurred once. The V gene is TRBV6-5, the J gene TRBJ1-5; TRBD1 matches at 7 bases. With V trimmed by 7 bases and J by 5 bases, 11 bases remained unmatched. Germline V lookup: CDR1 MNHEY, CDR2 SVGAGI. This CDR3 has 15 residues. The CDR3 sequence: CASMLLGGRDQPQHF. DNA of the CDR3: TGTGCCAGCATGTTGTTAGGGGGCAGGGATCAGCCCCAGCATTTT.

The rearrangement links TRBV2 to TRBJ2-1, with 8 nucleotides matching TRBD2. The CDR3 sequence is 16 residues long. After removal of 1 base from V and 6 bases from J, the junction contained 8 bases not matched to a gene. Per germline, CDR1 SNHLY and CDR2 FYNNEI. The CDR3 spells CASSEEAAGVGNEQFF. In nucleotides, the CDR3 is TGTGCCAGCAGTGAAGAAGCAGCGGGAGTTGGCAATGAGCAGTTCTTC.

The CDR3 loop reads CASSLRGQGYGYTF. CDR3 DNA: TGTGCCAGCAGCTTGAGAGGACAGGGGTATGGCTACACCTTC. V gene TRBV7-8 combines with J gene TRBJ1-2, with TRBD1 matching over 9 bases. V lost 3 bases and J lost 5; bases outside the gene matches: 4. Germline V CDR1 and CDR2: SGHVS, FQNEAQ. The CDR3 has 14 amino acids.

Notes on this clone: This same CDR3 is encoded by further DNA sequences in the sample. V and J are TRBV7-9 and TRBJ2-5, with 10 nucleotides matching TRBD2. CDR1 is SEHNR, CDR2 FQNEAQ, per germline (reference sequence). V lost 1 base and J lost 3; bases outside the gene matches: 2. The CDR3 extends over 15 amino acids. The CDR3 spells CASSLGTSGKETQYF. The CDR3 coding sequence is TGTGCCAGCAGCTTAGGAACTAGCGGGAAAGAGACCCAGTACTTC.

This clone has only one observation. This chain connects TRBV6-5 to TRBJ1-6; D not resolved. V lost 10 bases and J 6 bases, leaving 10 bases between the germline ends. Germline V lookup: CDR1 MNHEY, CDR2 SVGAGI. The CDR3 is 12 amino acids. The CDR3 DNA sequence: TGTGCCACCTTGTATAGTAATTCACCCCTCCACTTT. It is translated as CATLYSNSPLHF.

V gene TRBV4-1 combines with J gene TRBJ2-3; 11 bases are shared with TRBD2. The CDR3 has 15 amino acids. Germline V gene sequence: CDR1 MGHRA, CDR2 YSYEKL. V was clipped by 2 bases and J by 4 bases; unmatched bases: 2. The CDR3 coding sequence is TGCGCCAGCAGCCAACCTAGCGGGAGGTCAGATACGCAGTATTTT. Protein: CASSQPSGRSDTQYF.

The chain recombines TRBV4-3 with TRBJ2-2, with D maybe TRBD1 (6 bases). CDR3 length: 13 amino acids. The germline V gene encodes CDR1 LGHNA and CDR2 YSLEER. V was cut by 5 bases and J by 4 bases, with 8 bases left in between. CDR3: CASSSGATGELFF. CDR3 bases: TGCGCCAGCAGCTCAGGGGCCACCGGGGAGCTGTTTTTT.

The V call is TRBV15, the J call TRBJ2-1; D is possibly TRBD2 (5 bases). Trimming stripped 9 bases from V and 0 bases from J, with 12 bases between. In germline, CDR1 is LNHNV, CDR2 YYDKDF (reference sequence). There are 14 residues in the CDR3. CDR3 protein: CATQAGNSYNEQFF. The CDR3 DNA reads as TGTGCCACTCAGGCCGGGAACTCCTACAATGAGCAGTTCTTC.

The rearrangement joins TRBV2 to TRBJ2-7; 9 nucleotides agree with TRBD1. The V gene end was trimmed by 7 bases and the J gene end by 3 bases; junction bases not matched to a gene: 10. Per the germline V gene, CDR1 is SNHLY and CDR2 is FYNNEI. This CDR3 region has 15 residues. The CDR3: CASMSWDRVYYEQYF. CDR3 nucleotides: TGTGCCAGCATGTCTTGGGACAGGGTCTACTACGAGCAGTACTTC.

The genes are TRBV12-5 and TRBJ2-7; the match to TRBD1 covers 7 bases. This CDR3 is built from 16 residues. V lost 6 bases to trimming and J lost 6 bases; unmatched junction nucleotides: 17. Germline V lookup: CDR1 LGHNT, CDR2 FRNRAP. In DNA, the CDR3 is TGTGCTAGTGGATACACTTCCCCAGGGGGACCCACCGAGCAGTACTTC. Protein product: CASGYTSPGGPTEQYF. The whole variable domain, remainder taken from reference TRBV12-5 and TRBJ2-7, is DARVTQTPRHKVTEMGQEVTMRCQPILGHNTVFWYRQTMMQGLELLAYFRNRAPLDDSGMPKDRFSAEMPDATLATLKIQPSEPRDSAVYFCASGYTSPGGPTEQYFGPGTRLTVT.